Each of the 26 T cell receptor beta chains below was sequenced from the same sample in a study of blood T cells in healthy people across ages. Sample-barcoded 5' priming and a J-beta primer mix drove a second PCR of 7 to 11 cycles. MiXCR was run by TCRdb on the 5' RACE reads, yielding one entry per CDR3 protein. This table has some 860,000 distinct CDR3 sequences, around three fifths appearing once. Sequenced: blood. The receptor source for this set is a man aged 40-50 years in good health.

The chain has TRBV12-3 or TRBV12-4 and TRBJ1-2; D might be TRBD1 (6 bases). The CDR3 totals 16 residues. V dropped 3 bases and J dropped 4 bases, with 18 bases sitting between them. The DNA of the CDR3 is TGTGCCAGCAGTTTGGGAGTTCCAGACAGGACCTATGGCTACACCTTC. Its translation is CASSLGVPDRTYGYTF.

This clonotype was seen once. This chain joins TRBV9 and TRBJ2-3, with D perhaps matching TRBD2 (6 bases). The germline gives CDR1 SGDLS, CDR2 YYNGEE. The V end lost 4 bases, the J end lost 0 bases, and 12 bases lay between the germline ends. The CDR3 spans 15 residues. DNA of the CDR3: TGTGCCAGCAGCCCTACTAGCTTTAGCACAGATACGCAGTATTTT. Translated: CASSPTSFSTDTQYF. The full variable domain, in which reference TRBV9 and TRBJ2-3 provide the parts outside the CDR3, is DSGVTQTPKHLITATGQRVTLRCSPRSGDLSVYWYQQSLDQGLQFLIQYYNGEERAKGNILERFSAQQFPDLHSELNLSSLELGDSALYFCASSPTSFSTDTQYFGPGTRLTVL.

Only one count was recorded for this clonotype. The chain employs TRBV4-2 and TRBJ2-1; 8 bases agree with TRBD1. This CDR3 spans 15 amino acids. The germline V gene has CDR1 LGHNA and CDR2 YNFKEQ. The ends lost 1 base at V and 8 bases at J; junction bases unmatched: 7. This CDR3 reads CASSQVPGGADEQFF. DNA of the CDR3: TGTGCCAGCAGCCAAGTCCCAGGGGGCGCAGATGAGCAGTTCTTC.

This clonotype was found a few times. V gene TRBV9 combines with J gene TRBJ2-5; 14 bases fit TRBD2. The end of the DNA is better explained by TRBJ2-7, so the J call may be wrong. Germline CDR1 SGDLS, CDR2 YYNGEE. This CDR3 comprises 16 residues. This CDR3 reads CASSPSGLAGAYEQYF. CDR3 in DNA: TGTGCCAGCAGCCCCTCGGGACTAGCGGGGGCCTACGAGCAGTACTTC.

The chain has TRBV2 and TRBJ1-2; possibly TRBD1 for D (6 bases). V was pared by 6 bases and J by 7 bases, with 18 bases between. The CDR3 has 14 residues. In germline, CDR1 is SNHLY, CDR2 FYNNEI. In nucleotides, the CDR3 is TGTGCCAGCAGGGTGACAGGCCTTATCGTTGGCTACACCTTC. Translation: CASRVTGLIVGYTF.

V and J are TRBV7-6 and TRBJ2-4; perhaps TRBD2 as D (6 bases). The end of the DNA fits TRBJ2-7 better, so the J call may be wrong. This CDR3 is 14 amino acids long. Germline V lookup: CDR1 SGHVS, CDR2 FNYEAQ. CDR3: CASSTTSRGLEQYF. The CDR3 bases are TGTGCCAGCAGCACCACTAGTAGGGGACTCGAGCAGTACTTC.

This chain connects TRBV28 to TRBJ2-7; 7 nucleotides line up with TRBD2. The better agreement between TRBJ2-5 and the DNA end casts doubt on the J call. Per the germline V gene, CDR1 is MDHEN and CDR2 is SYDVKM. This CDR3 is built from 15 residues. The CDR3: CASSFLPAGKETQYF. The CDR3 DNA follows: TGTGCCAGCAGTTTTTTGCCAGCGGGGAAAGAGACCCAGTACTTC.

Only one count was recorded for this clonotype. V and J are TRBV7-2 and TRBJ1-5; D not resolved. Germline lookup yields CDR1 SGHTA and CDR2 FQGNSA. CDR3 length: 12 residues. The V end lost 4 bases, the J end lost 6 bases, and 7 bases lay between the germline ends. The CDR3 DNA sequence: TGTGCCAGCAGCTCATTCAGTCAGCCCCAGCATTTT. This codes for CASSSFSQPQHF.

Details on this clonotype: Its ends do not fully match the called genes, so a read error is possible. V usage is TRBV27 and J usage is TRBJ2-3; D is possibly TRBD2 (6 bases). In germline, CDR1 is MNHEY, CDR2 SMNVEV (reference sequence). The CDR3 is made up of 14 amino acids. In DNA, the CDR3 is TGTGCCAGCAGTTTTAGGGACTCAACAGATACGCGGTATTTT. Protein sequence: CASSFRDSTDTRYF.

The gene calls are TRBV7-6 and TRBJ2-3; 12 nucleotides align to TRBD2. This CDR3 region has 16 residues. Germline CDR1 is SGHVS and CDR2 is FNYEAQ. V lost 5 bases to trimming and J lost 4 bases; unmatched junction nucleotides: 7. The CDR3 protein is CASSPGLAGFADTQYF. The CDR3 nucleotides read TGTGCCAGCAGCCCCGGACTAGCGGGATTCGCAGATACGCAGTATTTT.

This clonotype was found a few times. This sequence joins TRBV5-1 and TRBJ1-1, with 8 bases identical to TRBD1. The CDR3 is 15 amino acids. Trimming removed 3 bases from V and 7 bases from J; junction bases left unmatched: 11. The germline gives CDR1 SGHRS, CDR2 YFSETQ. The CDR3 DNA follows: TGCGCCAGCAGCTCCACAGGGGGTGCCCGCCTTGAAGCTTTCTTT. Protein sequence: CASSSTGGARLEAFF.

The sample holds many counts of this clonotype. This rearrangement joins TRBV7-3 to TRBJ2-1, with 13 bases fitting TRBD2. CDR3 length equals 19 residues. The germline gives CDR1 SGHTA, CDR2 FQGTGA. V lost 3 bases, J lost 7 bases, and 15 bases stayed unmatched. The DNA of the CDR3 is TGTGCCAGCAGCTTCCATGCAGGGACTAGCGGGAAGGGGGGGAATGAGCAGTTCTTC. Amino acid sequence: CASSFHAGTSGKGGNEQFF.

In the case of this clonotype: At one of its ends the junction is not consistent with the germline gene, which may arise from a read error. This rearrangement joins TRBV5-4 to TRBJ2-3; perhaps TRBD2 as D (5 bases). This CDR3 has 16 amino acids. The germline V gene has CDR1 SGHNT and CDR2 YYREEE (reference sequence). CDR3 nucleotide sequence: TGTGCCAGCAGCTTGTTTTCTGGGTCTAGCACAGATACACAGTATTTT. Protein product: CASSLFSGSSTDTQYF.

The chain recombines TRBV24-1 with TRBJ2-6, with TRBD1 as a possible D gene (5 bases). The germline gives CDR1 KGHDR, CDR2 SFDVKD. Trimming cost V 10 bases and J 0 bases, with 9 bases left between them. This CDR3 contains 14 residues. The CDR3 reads CATRQSSGANVLTF. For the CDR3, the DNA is TGTGCCACTCGACAGAGCTCTGGGGCCAACGTCCTGACTTTC.

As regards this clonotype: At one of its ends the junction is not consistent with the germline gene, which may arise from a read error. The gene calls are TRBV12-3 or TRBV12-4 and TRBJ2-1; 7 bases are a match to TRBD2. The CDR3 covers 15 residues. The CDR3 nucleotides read TGTGCCAGCAGTTTCGGGGGGAGCTCCTACAATGGGCAGTTCTTC. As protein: CASSFGGSSYNGQFF.

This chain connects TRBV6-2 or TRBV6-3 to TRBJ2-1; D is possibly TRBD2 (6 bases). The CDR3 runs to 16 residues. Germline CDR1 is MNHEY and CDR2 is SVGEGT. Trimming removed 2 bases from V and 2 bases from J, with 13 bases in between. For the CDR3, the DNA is TGTGCCAGCAGTTACGGTGATAGCGGCGCCTACAATGAGCAGTTCTTC. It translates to CASSYGDSGAYNEQFF.

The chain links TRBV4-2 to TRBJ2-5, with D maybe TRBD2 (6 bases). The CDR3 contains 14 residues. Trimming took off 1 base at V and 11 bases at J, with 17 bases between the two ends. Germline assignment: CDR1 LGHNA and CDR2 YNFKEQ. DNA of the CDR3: TGTGCCAGCAGCCAAGTTGGCGGGGTTAATGAGCAGTACTTC. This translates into CASSQVGGVNEQYF.

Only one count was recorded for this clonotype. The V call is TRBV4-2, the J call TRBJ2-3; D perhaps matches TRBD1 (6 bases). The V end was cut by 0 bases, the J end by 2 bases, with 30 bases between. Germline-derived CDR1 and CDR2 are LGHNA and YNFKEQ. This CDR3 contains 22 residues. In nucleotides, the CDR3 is TGTGCCAGCAGCCAAGAATCGAGGAGAAGGACCGGGACACTGGTTGACACAGATACGCAGTATTTT. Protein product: CASSQESRRRTGTLVDTDTQYF.

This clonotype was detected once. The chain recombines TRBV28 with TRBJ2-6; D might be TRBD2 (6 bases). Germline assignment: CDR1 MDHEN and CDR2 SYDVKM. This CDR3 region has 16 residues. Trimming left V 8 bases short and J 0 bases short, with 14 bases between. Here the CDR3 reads CASGGKEGSGANVLTF. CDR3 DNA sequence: TGTGCCAGCGGGGGGAAGGAAGGCTCTGGGGCCAACGTCCTGACTTTC.

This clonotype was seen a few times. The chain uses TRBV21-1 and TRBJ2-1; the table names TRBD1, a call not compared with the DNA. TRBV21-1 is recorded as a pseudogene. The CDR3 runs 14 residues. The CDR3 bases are TGTGCCAGCAGCAGGGGCAGGGGCCTAAATGAGCAGTTCTTC. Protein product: CASSRGRGLNEQFF.

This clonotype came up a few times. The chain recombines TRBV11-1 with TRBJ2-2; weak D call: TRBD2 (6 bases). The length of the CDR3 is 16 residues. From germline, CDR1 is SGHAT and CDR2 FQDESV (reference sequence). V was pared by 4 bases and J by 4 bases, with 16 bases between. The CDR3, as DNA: TGTGCCAGCAGCTCAATCCGGGGGACGGTCACCGGGGAGCTGTTTTTT. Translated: CASSSIRGTVTGELFF.

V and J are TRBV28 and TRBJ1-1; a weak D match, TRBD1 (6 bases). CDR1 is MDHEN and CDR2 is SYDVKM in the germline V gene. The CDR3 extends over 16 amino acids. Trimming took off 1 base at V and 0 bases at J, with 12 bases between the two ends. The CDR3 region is CASSLFKGDMNTEAFF. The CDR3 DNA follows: TGTGCCAGCAGTTTATTCAAAGGGGACATGAACACTGAAGCTTTCTTT.

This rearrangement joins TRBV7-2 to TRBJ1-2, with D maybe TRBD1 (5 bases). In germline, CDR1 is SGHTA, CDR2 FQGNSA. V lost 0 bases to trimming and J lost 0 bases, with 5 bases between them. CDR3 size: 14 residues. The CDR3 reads CASSLAGANYGYTF. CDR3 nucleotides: TGTGCCAGCAGCTTAGCGGGGGCTAACTATGGCTACACCTTC.

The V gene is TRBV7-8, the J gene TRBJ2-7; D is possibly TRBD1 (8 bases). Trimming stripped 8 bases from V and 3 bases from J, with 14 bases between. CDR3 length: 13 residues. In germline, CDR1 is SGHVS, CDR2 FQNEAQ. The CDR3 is CASVNRGGYEQYF. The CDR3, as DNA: TGTGCCAGCGTAAACAGGGGGGGCTACGAGCAGTACTTC. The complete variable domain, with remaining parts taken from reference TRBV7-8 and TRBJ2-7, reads GAGVSQSPRYKVAKRGQDVALRCDPISGHVSLFWYQQALGQGPEFLTYFQNEAQLDKSGLPSDRFFAERPEGSVSTLKIQRTQQEDSAVYLCASVNRGGYEQYFGPGTRLTVT.

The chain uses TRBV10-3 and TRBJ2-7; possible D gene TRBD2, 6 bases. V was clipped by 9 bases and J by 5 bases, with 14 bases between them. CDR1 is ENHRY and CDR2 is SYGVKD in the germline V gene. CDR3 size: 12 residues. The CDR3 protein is CAMAGSWDEQYF. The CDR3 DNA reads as TGTGCCATGGCGGGATCTTGGGACGAGCAGTACTTC.

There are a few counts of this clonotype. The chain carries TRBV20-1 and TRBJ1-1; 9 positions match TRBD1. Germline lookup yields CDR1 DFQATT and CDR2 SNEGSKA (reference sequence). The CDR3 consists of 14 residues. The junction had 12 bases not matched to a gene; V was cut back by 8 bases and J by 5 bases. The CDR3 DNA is TGCAGTAAAAAAAGGACAGGGGCAGGAACTGAAGCTTTCTTT. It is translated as CSKKRTGAGTEAFF.